The sequence of this TCR beta chain was determined in a study of T cell responses to AZD1222 COVID-19 vaccine (dated by TCRdb to the early 2020s). The study in broad terms: A total of around 240 trial participants underwent TCR sequencing, of whom some 200 had received two doses of AZD1222 and 26 had received two doses of the MenACWY control vaccine. Trial participants were enrolled by age into subgroups of 18-55, 56-69 and 70-plus years, and around 150, 29 and 61 TCR-sequenced participants, respectively, were included in these subgroups.

The CDR3 regions of human TCRbeta chains were subjected to immunosequencing. The original methods were these. Repertoire TCRs were checked for matches against a reference library of SARS-CoV-2-specific TCRs that had been generated using the MIRA antigen-specificity platform. Breadth was defined as the fraction of unique TCRs that were SARS-CoV-2-associated. Depth was defined as the fraction of total T cells that were SARS-CoV-2-associated. Using the MIRA data, every spike-specific TCR was mapped to the spike region that the TCR reacted to and assigned to either a CD4 or a CD8 class. Log10-transformed breadth and depth values were compared by one-way ANOVA with Sidak's multiple comparisons tests. This is the immuneACCESS table as TCRdb keeps it, with only in-frame sequences that have V and J called. A part of the clones is gone; compared with another copy, unresolved V genes explain less than half, and the rest is unexplained. Clone size and the V and J calls come from that table; the DNA yielded D and trimming. The sample table shows roughly 20,000 clones, and almost 85% are seen once. The biggest ten clones account for around 15% of the sample.

In the paper's terms, the time point label means: about 28 days (+/-7) after the second vaccine dose. Because spike-specific TCR depth and breadth did not differ between the two schedules, AZD1222 recipients who got a second dose at roughly 4 weeks were pooled with those who got a second dose at roughly 12 weeks. Vaccinee samples were obtained from the UK trials COV001 and COV002, which included a single-blind randomized controlled phase 2/3 trial of AZD1222 (ChAdOx1 nCoV-19) in healthy adults. For TCRbeta chain sequencing, PBMC samples from trial participants were taken at day 0 and at day 28 after the second dose. Reading the germline V gene gives CDR1 SGHRS and CDR2 YFSETQ. The CDR3 contains 15 residues, cysteine and phenylalanine counted. Just the 45-base CDR3 DNA is kept, in frame starting at base 1. At the junction V is shortened by 0 bases and J by 4 bases, with 10 bases in between. Points on this clone: Its antigen remains undetermined. Within one base of it there is no much larger clone, and no base qualities were kept.

The investigation overall reported the following: After two AZD1222 doses, both the breadth and the depth of spike-specific TCRs were significantly higher than at day 0 and than in MenACWY recipients. In the small 56-69-year group, the increase in depth fell short of significance, most likely because of low power. Participants were mostly white British, with more females than males. The authors suggested clonal diversity may have been underestimated. Because no day 14 peak-response samples were available, the repertoires could be characterized only after the peak T cell response. Epitopes outside the regions mutated in the B.1.351 and B.1.1.7 variants were reportedly recognized by nearly half of the unique spike-specific TCRs. CD4 TCRs associated with the vaccine covered the entire spike protein, and the dominant responses were in regions 160-218 and 743-854. Only 5 to 7 AZD1222 recipients were SARS-CoV-2 seropositive at baseline, limiting conclusions about previously exposed vaccinees.

This receptor was taken from an adult who received the AZD1222 COVID-19 vaccine. This sequence uses TRBV5-1 and TRBJ2-2; D gene: possibly TRBD2, on 6 matching bases. This specimen was peripheral blood, taken 28 days after the second AZD1222 dose. The encoded CDR3 is CASSLGDGGTGELFF. DNA sequence: TGCGCCAGCAGCTTGGGGGACGGGGGCACCGGGGAGCTGTTTTTT.